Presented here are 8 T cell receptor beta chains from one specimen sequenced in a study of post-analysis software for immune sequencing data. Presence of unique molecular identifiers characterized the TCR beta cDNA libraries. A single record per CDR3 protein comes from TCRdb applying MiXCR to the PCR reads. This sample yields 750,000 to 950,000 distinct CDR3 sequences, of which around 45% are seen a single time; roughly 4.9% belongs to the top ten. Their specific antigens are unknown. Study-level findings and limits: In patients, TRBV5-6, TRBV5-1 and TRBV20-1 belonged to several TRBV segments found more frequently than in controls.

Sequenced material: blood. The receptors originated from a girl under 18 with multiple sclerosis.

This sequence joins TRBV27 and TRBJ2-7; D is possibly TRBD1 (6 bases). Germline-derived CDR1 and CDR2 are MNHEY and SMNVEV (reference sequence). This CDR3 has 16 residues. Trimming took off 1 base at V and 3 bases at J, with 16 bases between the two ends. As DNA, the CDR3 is TGTGCCAGCAGTTTATACCCCAATTGGGACATCTACGAGCAGTACTTC. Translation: CASSLYPNWDIYEQYF.

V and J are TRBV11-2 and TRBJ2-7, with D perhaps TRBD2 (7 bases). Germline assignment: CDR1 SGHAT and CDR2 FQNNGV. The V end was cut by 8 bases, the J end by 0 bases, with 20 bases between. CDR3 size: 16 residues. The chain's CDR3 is CASGPEAGARSYEQYF. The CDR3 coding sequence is TGTGCCAGCGGACCTGAGGCGGGGGCACGCTCCTACGAGCAGTACTTC.

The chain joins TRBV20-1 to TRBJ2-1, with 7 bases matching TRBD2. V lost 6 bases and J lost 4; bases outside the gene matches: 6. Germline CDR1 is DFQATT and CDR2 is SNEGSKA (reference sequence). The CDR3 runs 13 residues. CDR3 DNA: TGCAGTGCCTCCGGGACTAATTACAATGAGCAGTTCTTC. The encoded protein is CSASGTNYNEQFF.

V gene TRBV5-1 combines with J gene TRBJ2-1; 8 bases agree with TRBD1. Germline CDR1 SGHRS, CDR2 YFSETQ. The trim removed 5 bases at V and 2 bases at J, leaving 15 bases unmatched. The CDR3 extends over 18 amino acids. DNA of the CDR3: TGCGCCAGCAGTCGGACAGGGCTACCAAACCCTGCCTACAATGAGCAGTTCTTC. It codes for CASSRTGLPNPAYNEQFF.

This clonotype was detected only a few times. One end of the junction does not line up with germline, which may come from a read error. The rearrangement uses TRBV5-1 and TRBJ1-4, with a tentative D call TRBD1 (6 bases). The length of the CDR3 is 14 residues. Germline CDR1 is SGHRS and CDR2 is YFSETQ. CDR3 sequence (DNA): TGCGCCAGCAGTTTGGTCGCAGGGGAAGAAAAACTGTTTTTT. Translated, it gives CASSLVAGEEKLFF.

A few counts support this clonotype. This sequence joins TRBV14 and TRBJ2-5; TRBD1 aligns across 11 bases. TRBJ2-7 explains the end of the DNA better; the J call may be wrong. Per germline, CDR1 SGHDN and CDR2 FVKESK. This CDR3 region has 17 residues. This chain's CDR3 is CASSQGWVGQGAYEQYF. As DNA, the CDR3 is TGTGCCAGCAGCCAAGGTTGGGTCGGACAGGGGGCTTACGAGCAGTACTTC.

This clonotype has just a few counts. DNA of the CDR3: TGTGCCAGCAGCCAAGATATTGTGAACGAGCAGTACTTC. Its translation: CASSQDIVNEQYF. V is TRBV3-1 and J is TRBJ2-7, with unresolved D. The germline V and J ends were trimmed by 0 bases and 5 bases, with 8 bases remaining between them. In germline, CDR1 is LGHDT, CDR2 YNNKEL (reference sequence). This CDR3 is built from 13 residues.

The CDR3 here is CAISEWGNGGTEAFF. The CDR3 DNA reads as TGTGCCATCAGTGAGTGGGGGAATGGGGGGACTGAAGCTTTCTTT. The genes are TRBV10-3 and TRBJ1-1, with D tentatively TRBD1 (5 bases). Germline CDR1 is ENHRY and CDR2 is SYGVKD. CDR3 length: 15 amino acids. Trimming removed 1 base at V and 5 bases at J, with 14 bases between.